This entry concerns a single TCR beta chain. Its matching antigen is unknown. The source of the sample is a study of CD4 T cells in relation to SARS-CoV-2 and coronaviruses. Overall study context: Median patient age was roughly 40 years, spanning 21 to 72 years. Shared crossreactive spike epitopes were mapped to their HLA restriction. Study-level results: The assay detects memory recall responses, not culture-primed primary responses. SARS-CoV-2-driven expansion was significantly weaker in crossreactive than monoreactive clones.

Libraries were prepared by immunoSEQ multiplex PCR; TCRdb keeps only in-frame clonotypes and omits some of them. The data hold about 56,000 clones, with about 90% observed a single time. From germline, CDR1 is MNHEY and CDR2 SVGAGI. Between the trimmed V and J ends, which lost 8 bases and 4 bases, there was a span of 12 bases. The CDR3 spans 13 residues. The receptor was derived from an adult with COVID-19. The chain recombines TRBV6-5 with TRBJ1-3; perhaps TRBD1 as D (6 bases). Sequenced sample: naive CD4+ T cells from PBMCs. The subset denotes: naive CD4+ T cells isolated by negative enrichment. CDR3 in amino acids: CASQGTAGNTIYF. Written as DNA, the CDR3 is TGTGCCAGCCAGGGGACTGCCGGAAACACCATATATTTT.